Each of the 24 T cell receptor beta chains below was sequenced from the same sample in a study of blood T cells in healthy people across ages. PCR was performed a second time for roughly 7 to 12 cycles using a sample-barcoded 5' primer and a J-beta primer mix. A single record per CDR3 protein comes from TCRdb applying MiXCR to the 5' RACE reads. The profile shows more than 900,000 distinct CDR3 sequences, 20% to 25% of them singletons. The sample was also linked to a second study, of T cells of mothers and their children.

What was sequenced was blood. Receptors were obtained from a girl aged 2 to 10 in good health.

This clonotype has just a few counts. This may be a read error, as it is one base from a much larger clone. The chain recombines TRBV6-5 with TRBJ2-3, with D tentatively TRBD1 (6 bases). Germline V gene lookup returns CDR1 MNHEY and CDR2 SVGAGI. This CDR3 contains 13 residues. This CDR3 is CASQGLMTDMQYF. The DNA of the CDR3 is TGTGCCTCACAGGGTTTGATGACAGATATGCAGTATTTT.

This clonotype was seen a few times. Here the CDR3 DNA reads TGTGCCAGCAGTGCTGGGGCTAGCGGGTACAATGAGCAGTTCTTC. This translates into CASSAGASGYNEQFF. The V and J genes are TRBV28 and TRBJ2-1; the match to TRBD2 covers 8 bases. V lost 5 bases to trimming and J lost 4 bases; unmatched junction nucleotides: 7. CDR1 and CDR2 (germline): MDHEN, SYDVKM. The CDR3 consists of 15 residues.

This clonotype was counted between two and nine times. This chain connects TRBV24-1 to TRBJ2-5; D perhaps matches TRBD1 (5 bases). The DNA end is more similar to TRBJ2-7, so the J call may be wrong. Germline CDR1 KGHDR, CDR2 SFDVKD. This CDR3 spans 16 amino acids. This CDR3 is CATSDPSTEGPTEQYF. DNA of the CDR3: TGTGCCACCAGTGACCCTTCGACAGAAGGCCCTACCGAGCAGTACTTC.

This clonotype showed up just a few times. One end of the junction does not line up with germline, which may come from a read error. The CDR3 DNA is TGTGCCAACAGTTACTCGGGGACCTCTGGAAACACCATATATTTT. This codes for CANSYSGTSGNTIYF. The V gene is TRBV6-5, the J gene TRBJ1-3; tentative D call: TRBD1 (5 bases). This CDR3 region has 15 residues. Germline values: CDR1 MNHEY, CDR2 SVGAGI.

This clonotype has more than one count but fewer than ten. The chain couples TRBV29-1 to TRBJ1-6; no reliable D call. V was trimmed by 5 bases and J by 7 bases, leaving 18 bases between them. The CDR3 is 15 residues long. Germline lookup yields CDR1 SQVTM and CDR2 ANQGSEA. Here the CDR3 reads CSVQPVGRTNSPLHF. As DNA, the CDR3 is TGCAGCGTTCAACCGGTAGGAAGAACCAATTCACCCCTCCACTTT.

The rearrangement joins TRBV21-1 to TRBJ2-7. TRBV21-1 is flagged as a pseudogene. CDR3 size: 15 residues. CDR3 region: CASSTLTTGLYEQYF. Here the CDR3 DNA reads TGTGCCAGCAGCACACTAACGACAGGGCTCTACGAGCAGTACTTC.

The V gene is TRBV3-1, the J gene TRBJ2-3, with 8 bases identical to TRBD1. With 3 bases clipped from V and 5 bases from J, the junction kept 13 bases outside the gene matches. Looked up from germline, CDR1 is LGHDT and CDR2 is YNNKEL (reference sequence). The CDR3 runs 17 residues. The DNA for the CDR3 is TGTGCCAGCAGCCAGGACCCCCCGCAGGGGGCGTTAGATACGCAGTATTTT. This encodes CASSQDPPQGALDTQYF.

The chain carries TRBV19 and TRBJ1-2; D is ambiguous. The germline gives CDR1 LNHDA, CDR2 SQIVND (reference sequence). Trimming left V 2 bases short and J 2 bases short, with 15 bases between. The CDR3 is 16 amino acids. CDR3: CASSINSLQQNYGYTF. In DNA, the CDR3 is TGTGCCAGTAGTATAAACTCCCTGCAGCAGAACTATGGCTACACCTTC.

The table lists this clonotype with a few counts. The chain employs TRBV4-2 and TRBJ1-1; D might be TRBD1 (6 bases). Trimming removed 0 bases at V and 4 bases at J, with 12 bases between. From germline, CDR1 is LGHNA and CDR2 YNFKEQ. The CDR3 has 15 residues. CDR3 DNA sequence: TGTGCCAGCAGCCAAGAAGCTGGGGGGCCCACTGAAGCTTTCTTT. Translation gives CASSQEAGGPTEAFF.

There are a few counts of this clonotype. Germline is not matched at one junction end, which may reflect a read error. CDR3 protein: CANSFSGGEQFF. Written as DNA, the CDR3 is TGTGCCAACAGTTTCTCTGGGGGTGAGCAGTTCTTC. V usage is TRBV12-3 or TRBV12-4 and J usage is TRBJ2-1; TRBD1 or TRBD2 may be the D gene (5 bases each). The CDR3 totals 12 residues.

The chain carries TRBV20-1 and TRBJ2-5; possibly TRBD2 for D (6 bases). The DNA end favors TRBJ2-1, so the J call may be wrong. The length of the CDR3 is 16 residues. Per germline, CDR1 DFQATT and CDR2 SNEGSKA (reference sequence). In DNA, the CDR3 is TGCAGTGCTAAAAGTATAGCGGCGGAAGTCTACAATGAGCAGTTCTTC. Translated, it gives CSAKSIAAEVYNEQFF.

The chain employs TRBV7-3 and TRBJ2-1; D is possibly TRBD2 (6 bases). This CDR3 spans 11 amino acids. V was shortened by 8 bases and J by 7 bases, with 9 bases between the two germline ends. Germline V gives CDR1 SGHTA, CDR2 FQGTGA. CDR3 sequence (DNA): TGTGCCAGCGGTGGGAGGAATGAGCAGTTCTTC. The encoded protein is CASGGRNEQFF.

This clonotype was counted a single time. The chain is built from TRBV29-1 and TRBJ2-1; unclear D gene. Germline assignment: CDR1 SQVTM and CDR2 ANQGSEA. Trimming cost V 6 bases and J 9 bases, with 18 bases left between them. CDR3 length equals 13 residues. The CDR3 sequence is CSVRSRILIEQFF. The CDR3 DNA is TGCAGCGTCCGTTCGCGGATTTTGATTGAGCAGTTCTTC.

The genes are TRBV7-9 and TRBJ2-5; TRBD2 matches at 8 bases. The CDR3 has 13 amino acids. Trimming removed 11 bases from V and 5 bases from J; junction bases left unmatched: 10. Per germline, CDR1 SEHNR and CDR2 FQNEAQ (reference sequence). The DNA for the CDR3 is TGTGCCCCAACGGGAGCGGGAGTTGAGACCCAGTACTTC. Its translation is CAPTGAGVETQYF.

This chain joins TRBV29-1 and TRBJ2-5; a weak D match, TRBD2 (5 bases). Trimming cost V 1 base and J 12 bases, with 9 bases left between them. Germline V gene lookup returns CDR1 SQVTM and CDR2 ANQGSEA. The CDR3 consists of 10 residues. Here the CDR3 reads CSVEGNGEYF. The CDR3 DNA follows: TGCAGCGTTGAAGGGAACGGGGAGTACTTC.

The chain links TRBV7-3 to TRBJ2-3, with 8 bases fitting TRBD2. Germline V gives CDR1 SGHTA, CDR2 FQGTGA. CDR3 length: 16 amino acids. V lost 4 bases to trimming and J lost 2 bases; unmatched junction nucleotides: 8. The CDR3 sequence: CASSSDAGGTTDTQYF. In nucleotides, the CDR3 is TGTGCCAGCAGCTCCGATGCGGGAGGAACCACAGATACGCAGTATTTT.

The CDR3 reads CASSLAGQMEGTDTQYF. CDR3 nucleotide sequence: TGTGCCAGCAGCCTGGCCGGACAGATGGAGGGCACAGATACGCAGTATTTT. J is TRBJ2-3 and V is TRBV5-6; D perhaps matches TRBD1 (6 bases). The CDR3 contains 17 residues. Germline assignment: CDR1 SGHDT and CDR2 YYEEEE. The germline V and J ends were trimmed by 4 bases and 1 base, with 19 bases remaining between them.

This chain connects TRBV27 to TRBJ2-1; 12 bases fit TRBD1. Germline V gene sequence: CDR1 MNHEY, CDR2 SMNVEV (reference sequence). There are 15 residues in the CDR3. Losses at the gene ends were 6 bases for V and 8 bases for J; bases not matched to a gene: 8. The CDR3 region has the DNA TGTGCCAGCAGCTCCGGGACAGGGGGCTGGTATGAGCAGTTCTTC. As protein: CASSSGTGGWYEQFF.

V gene TRBV5-5 combines with J gene TRBJ2-5; 10 nucleotides match TRBD1. Looked up from germline, CDR1 is SGHKS and CDR2 is YYEKEE (reference sequence). The CDR3 runs to 16 residues. V lost 2 bases, J lost 3 bases, and 7 bases stayed unmatched. DNA of the CDR3: TGTGCCAGCAGCTTTTTTCGGACAGGGGGTGAAGAGACCCAGTACTTC. Protein product: CASSFFRTGGEETQYF.

V gene TRBV29-1 combines with J gene TRBJ2-1; 14 nucleotides match TRBD2. Germline V gene sequence: CDR1 SQVTM, CDR2 ANQGSEA. CDR3 length: 19 residues. V was pared by 4 bases and J by 2 bases, with 13 bases of the junction left unmatched. The DNA of the CDR3 is TGCAGCGTTGTCAGTCGTCCGGGACTAGCGGGGGAGACCTACAATGAGCAGTTCTTC. It is translated as CSVVSRPGLAGETYNEQFF.

This clonotype was counted only a few times. The chain has TRBV11-2 and TRBJ1-1, with 7 nucleotides matching TRBD1. The CDR3 is 15 amino acids. V dropped 4 bases and J dropped 1; count of bases not matched to a gene: 6. Germline lookup yields CDR1 SGHAT and CDR2 FQNNGV. The CDR3 region is CASSSYRDRNTEAFF. The CDR3 DNA follows: TGTGCCAGCAGCTCATACCGGGACAGGAACACTGAAGCTTTCTTT.

The J gene is TRBJ1-1, the V gene TRBV12-3 or TRBV12-4; perhaps TRBD1 as D (5 bases). The CDR3 length is 17 residues. V lost 3 bases, J lost 0 bases, and 17 bases lay in between. The CDR3 DNA is TGTGCCAGCAGTTTTCCCCGAGGGGACCTCATGAACACTGAAGCTTTCTTT. This sequence encodes CASSFPRGDLMNTEAFF.

The V and J genes are TRBV11-2 and TRBJ2-5; 10 bases fit TRBD2. After removal of 1 base from V and 6 bases from J, the junction contained 5 bases not matched to a gene. The CDR3 is 15 residues long. Germline V lookup: CDR1 SGHAT, CDR2 FQNNGV. CDR3 sequence: CASSLVPSGGQTQYF. The CDR3 DNA is TGTGCCAGCAGCTTAGTCCCTAGCGGGGGACAGACCCAGTACTTC.

CDR3 bases: TGTGCCAGCAGTGAAAACGACAGCTCATATGGCTACACCTTC. It specifies CASSENDSSYGYTF. V is TRBV2 and J is TRBJ1-2, with D possibly matching TRBD1 (5 bases). V lost 2 bases and J 5 bases, leaving 12 bases between the germline ends. The V gene's germline CDR1 is SNHLY and CDR2 FYNNEI. The CDR3 loop spans 14 amino acids. The full variable domain, completed using reference TRBV2 and TRBJ1-2, is EPEVTQTPSHQVTQMGQEVILRCVPISNHLYFYWYRQILGQKVEFLVSFYNNEISEKSEIFDDQFSVERPDGSNFTLKIRSTKLEDSAMYFCASSENDSSYGYTFGSGTRLTVV.